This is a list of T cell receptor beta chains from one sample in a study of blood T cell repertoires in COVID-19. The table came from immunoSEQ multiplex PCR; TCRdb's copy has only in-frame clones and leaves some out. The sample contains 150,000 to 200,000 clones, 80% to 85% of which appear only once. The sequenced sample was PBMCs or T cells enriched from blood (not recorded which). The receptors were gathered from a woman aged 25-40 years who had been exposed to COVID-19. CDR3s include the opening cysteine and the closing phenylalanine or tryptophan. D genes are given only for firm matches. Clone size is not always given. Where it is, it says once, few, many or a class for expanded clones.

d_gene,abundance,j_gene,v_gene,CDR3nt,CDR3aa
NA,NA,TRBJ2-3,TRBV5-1,TGCGCCAGCAGCTTTACTCTCACAGATACGCAGTATTTT,CASSFTLTDTQYF
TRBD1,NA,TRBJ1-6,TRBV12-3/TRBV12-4,TGTGCCAGCAGTTGGGACAGGGGCTCACCCCTCCACTTT,CASSWDRGSPLHF
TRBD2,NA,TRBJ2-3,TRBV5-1,TGCGCCAGCAGATCAGGGCGGGGGGTTAGCACAGATACGCAGTATTTT,CASRSGRGVSTDTQYF
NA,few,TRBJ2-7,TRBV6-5,TGTGCCAGCAGTCTTAGACAGTGGGGCTCATACGAGCAGTACTTC,CASSLRQWGSYEQYF
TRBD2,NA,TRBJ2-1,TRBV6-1,TGTGCCAGCAGTGACACACACAGGACTAGCGGGGCGTACAATGAGCAGTTCTTC,CASSDTHRTSGAYNEQFF
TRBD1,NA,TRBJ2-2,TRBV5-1,TGCGCCAGCAGCTTGGTCAGGGGGCCGAACACCGGGGAGCTGTTTTTT,CASSLVRGPNTGELFF
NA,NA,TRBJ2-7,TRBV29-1,TGCAGCCGACTGGGGGGAAGCTACGAGCAGTACTTC,CSRLGGSYEQYF
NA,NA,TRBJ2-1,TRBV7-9,TGTGCCAGCAGTCCCTCCGCGGTATACAATGAGCAGTTCTTC,CASSPSAVYNEQFF
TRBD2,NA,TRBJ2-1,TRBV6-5,TGTGCCACCCAACTCTGGGCGGGGGGCTACAATGAGCAGTTCTTC,CATQLWAGGYNEQFF
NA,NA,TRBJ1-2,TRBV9,TGTGCCAGCAGCGTAGGTTCACAGGCGGTCTATGGCTACACCTTC,CASSVGSQAVYGYTF
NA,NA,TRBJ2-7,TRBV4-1,TGCGCCAGCAGCGACGCAGGGAACATCTACGAGCAGTACTTC,CASSDAGNIYEQYF
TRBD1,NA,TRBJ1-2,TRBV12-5,TGTGCTAGTGGTTTGGTAACACAGGGGGTTTACTATGGCTACACCTTC,CASGLVTQGVYYGYTF
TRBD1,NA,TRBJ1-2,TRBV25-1,TGTGCCAGCAGTGGGGGGCCGGGACAGGGCTATGGCTACACCTTC,CASSGGPGQGYGYTF
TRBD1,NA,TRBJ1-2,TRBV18,TGTGCCAGCTCACCACCGACAGGGGCGGAATATGGCTACACCTTC,CASSPPTGAEYGYTF
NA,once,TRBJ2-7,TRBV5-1,TGCGCCAGCAGACCACAGGGAAGACCCGAGCAGTACTTC,CASRPQGRPEQYF
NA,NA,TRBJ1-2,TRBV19,TGTGCCAGTAGTATAAGTCAGTTATATGGCTACACCTTC,CASSISQLYGYTF
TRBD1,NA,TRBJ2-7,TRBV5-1,TGCGCCAGCAGCTCGTCAGGGGGCTACGAGCAGTACTTC,CASSSSGGYEQYF
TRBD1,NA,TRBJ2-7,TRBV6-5,TGTGCCACGCAGACCGGGACAGCCGGCAACTACGAGCAGTACTTC,CATQTGTAGNYEQYF
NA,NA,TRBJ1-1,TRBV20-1,TGCAGTGCCCCAGGTACTGAAGCTTTCTTT,CSAPGTEAFF